These 30 T cell receptor beta chains came from one sample sequenced in a study of blood T cell repertoires in COVID-19. Libraries were prepared by immunoSEQ multiplex PCR; TCRdb keeps only in-frame clonotypes and omits some of them. The sample gives about 100,000 clones, approximately 90% of which show up once; roughly 6.6% is in the top ten. Sequencing was done on a sample of peripheral blood. These TCRs come from a man between 50 and 59 years old with active or convalescent COVID-19.

V is TRBV5-1 and J is TRBJ2-1; 15 bases line up with TRBD2. The junction had 8 bases not matched to a gene; V was cut back by 7 bases and J by 0 bases. The CDR3 sequence is 18 residues long. Germline V gene sequence: CDR1 SGHRS, CDR2 YFSETQ. The CDR3 sequence: CASRLKGLAGGSYNEQFF. CDR3 DNA: TGCGCCAGCCGCCTGAAGGGACTAGCGGGAGGCTCCTACAATGAGCAGTTCTTC.

V is TRBV3-1 (or the pseudogene TRBV3-2) and J is TRBJ1-3; no firm D call. CDR1 and CDR2 (germline): LGHDT, YNNKEL (reference sequence). The germline V and J ends were trimmed by 2 bases and 0 bases, with 14 bases remaining between them. The CDR3 length is 17 residues. The CDR3 sequence: CASSQRPSRLSGNTIYF. Written as DNA, the CDR3 is TGTGCCAGCAGCCAACGTCCCTCGAGACTCTCTGGAAACACCATATATTTT.

The genes are TRBV19 and TRBJ2-1, with a possible D match to TRBD2 (5 bases). Per germline, CDR1 LNHDA and CDR2 SQIVND (reference sequence). The CDR3 consists of 15 residues. Deletions cut 4 bases from V and 12 bases from J, with 22 bases between. CDR3 sequence: CASSNGSPEEDRQFF. DNA of the CDR3: TGTGCCAGTAGTAACGGTAGTCCAGAGGAGGATAGGCAGTTCTTC.

The genes are TRBV4-1 and TRBJ2-7; the D gene is possibly TRBD2 (5 bases). The germline gives CDR1 MGHRA, CDR2 YSYEKL. The CDR3 totals 16 residues. V lost 0 bases, J lost 2 bases, and 14 bases lay in between. CDR3 residues: CASSQEVVAQTYEQYF. CDR3 bases: TGCGCCAGCAGCCAAGAAGTGGTAGCGCAAACCTACGAGCAGTACTTC.

J is TRBJ2-1 and V is TRBV2; 9 bases line up with TRBD2. Unmatched junction bases numbered 6, after V lost 11 bases and J lost 1 base. The CDR3 has 14 residues. CDR1 SNHLY and CDR2 FYNNEI come from the germline V gene. DNA for the CDR3: TGTGCCGGGACTACTAGCGGGTCCTACAATGAGCAGTTCTTC. This sequence encodes CAGTTSGSYNEQFF.

This chain connects TRBV7-6 to TRBJ2-1; TRBD2 matches 11 bases. V lost 4 bases, J lost 4 bases, and 6 bases stayed unmatched. Germline assignment: CDR1 SGHVS and CDR2 FNYEAQ. The CDR3 spans 16 residues. This CDR3 reads CASSSTGTSGYNEQFF. CDR3 sequence (DNA): TGTGCCAGCAGCTCCACCGGGACTAGCGGTTACAATGAGCAGTTCTTC.

The gene calls are TRBV19 and TRBJ1-2; no firm D call. The V end was cut by 4 bases, the J end by 3 bases, with 12 bases between. The CDR3 extends over 14 amino acids. Germline V gene sequence: CDR1 LNHDA, CDR2 SQIVND (reference sequence). CDR3 amino acids: CASSSLGSDYGYTF. DNA of the CDR3: TGTGCCAGTAGTAGTCTCGGGAGTGACTATGGCTACACCTTC.

The chain joins TRBV27 to TRBJ2-2, with 7 bases lining up with TRBD1. The CDR3 length is 15 residues. J lost 6 bases, V lost 0 bases, and 4 bases had no gene match. Germline V CDR1 and CDR2: MNHEY, SMNVEV (reference sequence). CDR3 sequence: CASSLSPTGAGELFF. The DNA of the CDR3 is TGTGCCAGCAGTTTATCGCCCACAGGGGCCGGGGAGCTGTTTTTT.

The chain has TRBV9 and TRBJ2-7; D remains ambiguous. CDR1 is SGDLS, CDR2 YYNGEE, per germline. This CDR3 is 14 amino acids long. Trimming left V 4 bases short and J 0 bases short, with 11 bases between. The CDR3: CASSFPSSSYEQYF. CDR3 coding DNA: TGTGCCAGCAGCTTTCCCTCTAGCTCCTACGAGCAGTACTTC.

The V call is TRBV5-8, the J call TRBJ1-6; 7 nucleotides line up with TRBD1. The CDR3 spans 14 residues. The J segment lost 8 bases and the V segment lost 4 bases, leaving 6 bases of the junction unmatched. Looked up from germline, CDR1 is SGHTS and CDR2 is YDEGEE. DNA of the CDR3: TGTGCCAGCAGCGAGGGACAGATACATTCACCCCTCCACTTT. Translated, it gives CASSEGQIHSPLHF.

The chain couples TRBV28 to TRBJ2-3, with TRBD2 matching over 14 bases. V lost 5 bases to trimming and J lost 3 bases; unmatched junction nucleotides: 7. The CDR3 consists of 17 residues. Germline V gene sequence: CDR1 MDHEN, CDR2 SYDVKM. Here the CDR3 reads CASSPGLAGGETDTQYF. The CDR3 DNA reads as TGTGCCAGCAGTCCCGGACTAGCGGGAGGTGAGACAGATACGCAGTATTTT.

The V call is TRBV4-3, the J call TRBJ1-5, with D hard to call. Germline CDR1 is LGHNA and CDR2 is YSLEER. Trimming took off 6 bases at V and 7 bases at J, with 16 bases between the two ends. The CDR3 consists of 14 residues. CDR3 DNA sequence: TGCGCCAGCAGTCCAGAGGCTTATGGACAGCCCCAGCATTTT. Its protein is CASSPEAYGQPQHF.

The rearrangement joins TRBV7-6 to TRBJ2-1; possibly TRBD2 for D (6 bases). The CDR3 totals 15 residues. Between the trimmed V and J ends, which lost 0 bases and 5 bases, there was a span of 11 bases. Germline lookup yields CDR1 SGHVS and CDR2 FNYEAQ. The CDR3: CASSLAFVADNEQFF. The CDR3 region has the DNA TGTGCCAGCAGCTTAGCGTTTGTAGCGGACAATGAGCAGTTCTTC.

The V and J genes are TRBV19 and TRBJ1-2; 7 nucleotides align to TRBD1. CDR1 and CDR2 (germline): LNHDA, SQIVND (reference sequence). V was pared by 6 bases and J by 2 bases, with 12 bases of the junction left unmatched. This CDR3 spans 16 amino acids. The CDR3 DNA follows: TGTGCCAGTAGAGCCCCCCAGGGGGATTCGAACTATGGCTACACCTTC. This codes for CASRAPQGDSNYGYTF.

Notes on this clone: A junction end diverges from the germline sequence, so it may reflect a read error. V is TRBV5-6 and J is TRBJ1-5; TRBD1 is a possible D gene (5 bases). This CDR3 comprises 15 residues. Looked up from germline, CDR1 is SGHDT and CDR2 is YYEEEE. CDR3 region: CASSLVGQPNHPQHF. CDR3 DNA: TGTGCCAGCAGCTTGGTAGGACAACCCAATCATCCCCAGCATTTT.

This clone was seen just once. The chain carries TRBV28 and TRBJ2-7, with 7 bases fitting TRBD1. This CDR3 has 14 residues. With 4 bases clipped from V and 5 bases from J, the junction kept 8 bases outside the gene matches. Germline V gene sequence: CDR1 MDHEN, CDR2 SYDVKM. The CDR3 sequence is CASSSGQEKNEQYF. CDR3 nucleotides: TGTGCCAGCAGTTCAGGACAGGAAAAGAACGAGCAGTACTTC.

This clone is a singleton in its sample. The V and J genes are TRBV7-2 and TRBJ2-1; 8 positions match TRBD2. V was clipped by 5 bases and J by 10 bases; unmatched bases: 7. CDR3 length equals 13 residues. Germline V gene data show CDR1 as SGHTA and CDR2 as FQGNSA. The CDR3 is CASSTLRLAEQFF. Here the CDR3 DNA reads TGTGCCAGCAGCACCCTCCGACTAGCGGAGCAGTTCTTC.

This clone was counted a single time. The CDR3 spells CASSLDSPTNEKLFF. The DNA for the CDR3 is TGCGCCAGCAGCCTAGACAGCCCAACTAATGAAAAACTGTTTTTT. The chain is built from TRBV5-1 and TRBJ1-4, with a possible D match to TRBD1 (5 bases). Looked up from germline, CDR1 is SGHRS and CDR2 is YFSETQ. The CDR3 totals 15 residues. Trimming removed 4 bases at V and 0 bases at J, with 10 bases between.

V gene TRBV6-5 combines with J gene TRBJ1-5, with D possibly matching TRBD1 (6 bases). Germline CDR1 is MNHEY and CDR2 is SVGAGI. The CDR3 has 14 residues. Trimming left V 8 bases short and J 4 bases short, with 15 bases between. CDR3 residues: CASSAAGVNQPQHF. DNA for the CDR3: TGTGCCAGCTCTGCGGCAGGGGTTAATCAGCCCCAGCATTTT.

This clone was observed once. This chain connects TRBV2 to TRBJ2-1, with a possible D match to TRBD1 (5 bases). CDR3 size: 14 residues. The V end lost 4 bases, the J end lost 4 bases, and 11 bases lay between the germline ends. Germline V CDR1 and CDR2: SNHLY, FYNNEI. The CDR3 reads CASSADTSYNEQFF. The DNA for the CDR3 is TGTGCCAGCAGTGCGGACACCTCTTACAATGAGCAGTTCTTC.

The chain's CDR3 is CASSQNPGRSSYNEQFF. Here the CDR3 DNA reads TGTGCCAGCAGCCAAAACCCCGGGAGGAGCTCCTACAATGAGCAGTTCTTC. The chain is built from TRBV3-1 (or the pseudogene TRBV3-2) and TRBJ2-1; 7 nucleotides agree with TRBD2. This CDR3 comprises 17 residues. Germline lookup yields CDR1 LGHDT and CDR2 YNNKEL (reference sequence). Unmatched junction bases numbered 7, after V lost 2 bases and J lost 0 bases.

Worth noting for this clone: The same CDR3 can be traced to other DNA sequences in this sample. The V gene is TRBV29-1, the J gene TRBJ2-7; TRBD2 is a possible D gene (7 bases). CDR1 and CDR2 (germline): SQVTM, ANQGSEA. V gave up 1 base and J gave up 4 bases, with 14 bases separating them. The CDR3 contains 14 residues. CDR3 DNA: TGCAGCGTTGAAGCTAGCGGAGGGGGGTACGAGCAGTACTTC. This codes for CSVEASGGGYEQYF.

J is TRBJ1-1 and V is TRBV21-1. TRBV21-1 is marked as a pseudogene. CDR3 length: 14 residues. The CDR3, as DNA: TGTGCCAGCAGCGCCAGGGACTCGAACACTGAAGCTTTCTTT. It specifies CASSARDSNTEAFF.

The gene calls are TRBV6-6 and TRBJ1-2; D is possibly TRBD1 (5 bases). Looked up from germline, CDR1 is MNHNY and CDR2 is SVGAGI (reference sequence). The V end was cut by 2 bases, the J end by 8 bases, with 12 bases between. The CDR3 runs to 13 residues. CDR3 loop: CASSYRTGGGYTF. The CDR3 DNA sequence: TGTGCCAGCAGTTACCGAACGGGGGGGGGCTACACCTTC.

This clone has more than one count but fewer than ten. V usage is TRBV15 and J usage is TRBJ2-1; 11 positions match TRBD2. The germline V gene has CDR1 LNHNV and CDR2 YYDKDF (reference sequence). The CDR3 contains 17 residues. Trimming cost V 3 bases and J 9 bases; bases outside gene matches: 13. The DNA of the CDR3 is TGTGCCACCAGCAGGGACCGTACTAGCGGGAGTTATGGTGAGCAGTTCTTC. This sequence encodes CATSRDRTSGSYGEQFF.

The chain combines TRBV29-1 with TRBJ2-7; a possible D gene is TRBD1 (6 bases). V dropped 4 bases and J dropped 4 bases, with 14 bases sitting between them. The V gene's germline CDR1 is SQVTM and CDR2 ANQGSEA. The CDR3 is made up of 13 amino acids. The chain's CDR3 is CSVAAGEGYEQYF. In nucleotides, the CDR3 is TGCAGCGTTGCAGCAGGGGAAGGGTACGAGCAGTACTTC.

The chain combines TRBV5-1 with TRBJ2-7; D remains unclear. Germline values: CDR1 SGHRS, CDR2 YFSETQ. CDR3 length: 13 amino acids. V shed 0 bases and J shed 0 bases, with 4 bases lying between them. The CDR3 sequence is CASSLDTSYEQYF. The CDR3 DNA follows: TGCGCCAGCAGCTTGGACACCTCCTACGAGCAGTACTTC.

The chain recombines TRBV5-1 with TRBJ2-2; D call uncertain. Germline CDR1 SGHRS, CDR2 YFSETQ. The CDR3 has 17 amino acids. Trimming took off 4 bases at V and 0 bases at J, with 16 bases between the two ends. In DNA, the CDR3 is TGCGCCAGCAGCCCGGTCCGTCAACAGACGAACACCGGGGAGCTGTTTTTT. This translates into CASSPVRQQTNTGELFF.

This chain connects TRBV6-2 or TRBV6-3 to TRBJ1-5; TRBD1 might be the D (5 bases). V lost 5 bases and J 6 bases, leaving 17 bases between the germline ends. The germline CDR1 and CDR2 sequences are MNHEY and SVGEGT. There are 15 residues in the CDR3. As DNA, the CDR3 is TGTGCCAGCAGTCCGGACATCCCGGGGGGTCAGCCCCAGCATTTT. As protein: CASSPDIPGGQPQHF.

V is TRBV5-1 and J is TRBJ1-1; the match to TRBD1 covers 7 bases. J lost 3 bases, V lost 4 bases, and 12 bases had no gene match. CDR1 SGHRS and CDR2 YFSETQ come from the germline V gene. This CDR3 comprises 16 residues. The CDR3 protein is CASSTRTGVSYTEAFF. The CDR3, as DNA: TGCGCCAGCAGCACCCGAACAGGGGTTTCGTACACTGAAGCTTTCTTT.